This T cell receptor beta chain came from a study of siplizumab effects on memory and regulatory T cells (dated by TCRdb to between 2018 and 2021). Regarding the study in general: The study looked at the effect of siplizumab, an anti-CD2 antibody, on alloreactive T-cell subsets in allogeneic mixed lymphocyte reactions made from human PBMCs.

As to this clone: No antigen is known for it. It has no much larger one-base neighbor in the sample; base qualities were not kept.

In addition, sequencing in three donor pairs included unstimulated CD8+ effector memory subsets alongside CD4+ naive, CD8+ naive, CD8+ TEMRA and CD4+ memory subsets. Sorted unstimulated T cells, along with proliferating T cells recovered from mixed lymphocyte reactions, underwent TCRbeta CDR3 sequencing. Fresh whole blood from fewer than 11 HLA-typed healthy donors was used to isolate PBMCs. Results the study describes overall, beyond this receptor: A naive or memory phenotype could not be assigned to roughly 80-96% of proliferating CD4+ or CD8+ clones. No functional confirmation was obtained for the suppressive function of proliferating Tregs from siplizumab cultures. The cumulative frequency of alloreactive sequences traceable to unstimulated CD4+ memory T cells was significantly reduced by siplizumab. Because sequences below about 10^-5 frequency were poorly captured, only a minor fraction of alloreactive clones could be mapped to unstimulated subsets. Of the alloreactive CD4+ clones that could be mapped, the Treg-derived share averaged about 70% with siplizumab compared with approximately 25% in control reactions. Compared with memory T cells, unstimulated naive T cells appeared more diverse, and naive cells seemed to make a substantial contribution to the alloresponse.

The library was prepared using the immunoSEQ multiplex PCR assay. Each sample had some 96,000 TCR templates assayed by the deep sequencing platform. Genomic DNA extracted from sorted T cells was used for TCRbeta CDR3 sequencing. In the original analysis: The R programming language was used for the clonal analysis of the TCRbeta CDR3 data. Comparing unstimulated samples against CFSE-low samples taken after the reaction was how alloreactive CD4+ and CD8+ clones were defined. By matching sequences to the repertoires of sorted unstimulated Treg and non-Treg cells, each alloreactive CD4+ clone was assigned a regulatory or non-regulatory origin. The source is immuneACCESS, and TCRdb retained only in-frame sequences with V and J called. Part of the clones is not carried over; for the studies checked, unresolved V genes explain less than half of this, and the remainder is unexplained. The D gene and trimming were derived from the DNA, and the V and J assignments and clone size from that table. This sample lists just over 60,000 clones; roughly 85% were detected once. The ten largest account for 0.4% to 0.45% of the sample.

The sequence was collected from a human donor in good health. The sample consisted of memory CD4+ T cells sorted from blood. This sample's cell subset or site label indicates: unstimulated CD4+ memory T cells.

This receptor has the CDR3 CASSLGVEALDGYTF. The nucleotide sequence reads as follows: TGCGCCAGCAGCTTGGGGGTGGAAGCGTTAGATGGCTACACCTTC. This receptor chain uses TRBV5-1 and TRBJ1-2; confidence is insufficient to name the D gene. V lost 0 bases and J lost 6 bases; the stretch between them is 15 bases long. The CDR3 runs 15 amino acids, cysteine and phenylalanine included. Kept here is only the CDR3 DNA, which spans 45 bases and is read in frame from base 1. CDR1 is given as SGHRS and CDR2 as YFSETQ, both from the germline V gene.